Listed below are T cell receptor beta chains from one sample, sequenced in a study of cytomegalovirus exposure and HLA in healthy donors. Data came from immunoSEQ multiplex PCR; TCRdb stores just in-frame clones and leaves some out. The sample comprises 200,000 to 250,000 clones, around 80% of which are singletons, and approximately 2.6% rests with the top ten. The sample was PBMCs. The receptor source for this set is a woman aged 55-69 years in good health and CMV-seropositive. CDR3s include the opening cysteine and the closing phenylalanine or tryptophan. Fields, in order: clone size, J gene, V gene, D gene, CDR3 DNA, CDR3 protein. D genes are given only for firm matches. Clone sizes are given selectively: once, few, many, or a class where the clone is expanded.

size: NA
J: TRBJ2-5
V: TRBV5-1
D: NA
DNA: TGCGCCAGCAGGGAAGGAGCTGGCCAAGAGACCCAGTACTTC
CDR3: CASREGAGQETQYF

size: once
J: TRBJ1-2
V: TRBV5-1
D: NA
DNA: TGCGCCAGCAGTCCCACCCACGGGACATCCTCTGGCTACACCTTC
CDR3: CASSPTHGTSSGYTF

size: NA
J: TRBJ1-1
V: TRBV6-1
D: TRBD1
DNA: TGTGCCAGCAGAGGACAGGGAGTGCCTGAAGCTTTCTTT
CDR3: CASRGQGVPEAFF

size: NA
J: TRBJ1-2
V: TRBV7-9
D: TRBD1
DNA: TGTGCCAGCAGCTTTGGGACAGGGGACTATGGCTACACCTTC
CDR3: CASSFGTGDYGYTF

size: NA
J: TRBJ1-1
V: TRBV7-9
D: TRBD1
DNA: TGTGCCAGCAGCTTAGTGGTTGGGACAGGGAGGAACACTGAAGCTTTCTTT
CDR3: CASSLVVGTGRNTEAFF

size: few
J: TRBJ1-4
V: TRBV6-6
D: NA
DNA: TGTGCCAGCAGTTCCGCCGGGACAATTAATGAAAAACTGTTTTTT
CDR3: CASSSAGTINEKLFF

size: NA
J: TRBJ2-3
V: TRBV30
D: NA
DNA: TGTGCCTGGCGAGTCACAGATACGCAGTATTTT
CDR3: CAWRVTDTQYF

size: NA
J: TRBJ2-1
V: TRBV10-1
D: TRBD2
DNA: TGCGCCAGCAGTGGCGGGGGGAGGGCCGGTACGAATGAGCAGTTCTTC
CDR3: CASSGGGRAGTNEQFF

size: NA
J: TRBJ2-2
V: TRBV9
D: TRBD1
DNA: TGTGCCAGCAGCGAAACAGGGGGAGACACCGGGGAGCTGTTTTTT
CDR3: CASSETGGDTGELFF

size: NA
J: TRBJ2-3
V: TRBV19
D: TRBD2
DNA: TGTGCCAGTAGTGTCTCACTAGCGGGGGCCCTCACAGATACGCAGTATTTT
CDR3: CASSVSLAGALTDTQYF

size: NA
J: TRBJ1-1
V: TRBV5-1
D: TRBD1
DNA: TGCGCCAGCAGCTGGACAGGGGAGGGGACTGAAGCTTTCTTT
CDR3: CASSWTGEGTEAFF

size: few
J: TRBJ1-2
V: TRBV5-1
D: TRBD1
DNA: TGCGCCAGCAGCTTGCTCCCTCCGGGACAGGGGGAAGGTGGCTACACCTTC
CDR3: CASSLLPPGQGEGGYTF

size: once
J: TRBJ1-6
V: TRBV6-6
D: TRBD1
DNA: TGTGCCAGCAGCTCCCTGCAGGGGGCGAATTCACCCCTCCACTTT
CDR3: CASSSLQGANSPLHF

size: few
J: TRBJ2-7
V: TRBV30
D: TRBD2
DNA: TGTGCCTGGGAGGGGACTAGCGGTGAAGAGCAGTACTTC
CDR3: CAWEGTSGEEQYF

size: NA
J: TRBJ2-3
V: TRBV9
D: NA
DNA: TGTGCCAGCAGCGCTCTAGCGGATACGCAGTATTTT
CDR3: CASSALADTQYF

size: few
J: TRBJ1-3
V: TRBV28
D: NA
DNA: TGTGCCAGCAGTTCGTCAGAGACAGCTGGAAACACCATATATTTT
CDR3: CASSSSETAGNTIYF

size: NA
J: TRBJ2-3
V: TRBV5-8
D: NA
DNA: TGTGCCAGCAGCCAACTGACAGATACGCAGTATTTT
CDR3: CASSQLTDTQYF

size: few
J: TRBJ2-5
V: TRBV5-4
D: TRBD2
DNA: TGTGCCAGCAGCTTGAAATTAGCGGGAGCAGGAGAGACCCAGTACTTC
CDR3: CASSLKLAGAGETQYF

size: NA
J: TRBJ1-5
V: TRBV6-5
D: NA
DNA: TGTGCCAGCAGTTCATACAGGGACAGCAATCAGCCCCAGCATTTT
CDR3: CASSSYRDSNQPQHF

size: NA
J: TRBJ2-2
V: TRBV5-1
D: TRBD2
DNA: TGCGCCAGCAGTCCCGGACTAGCGGGCGGTACCGGGGAGCTGTTTTTT
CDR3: CASSPGLAGGTGELFF

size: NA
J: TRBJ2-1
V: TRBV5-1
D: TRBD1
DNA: TGCGCCAGCAGCGCCGGACAGGGATTACGCAATGAGCAGTTCTTC
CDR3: CASSAGQGLRNEQFF

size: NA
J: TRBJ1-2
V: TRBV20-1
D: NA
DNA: TGCAGTGCCTATACTAACTATGGCTACACCTTC
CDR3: CSAYTNYGYTF

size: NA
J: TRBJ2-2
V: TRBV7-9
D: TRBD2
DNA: TGTGCCAGCAGCCTGACTAGCGGGGCCGCGGGGGAGCTGTTTTTT
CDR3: CASSLTSGAAGELFF

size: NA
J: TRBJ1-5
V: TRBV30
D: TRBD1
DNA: TGTGCCTGGAGTGTCGGACAGGGCAGTCAGCCCCAGCATTTT
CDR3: CAWSVGQGSQPQHF

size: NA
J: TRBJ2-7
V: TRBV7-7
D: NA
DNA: TGTGCCAGCAGCTTAAGTTTAGGACAGTCCTACGAGCAGTACTTC
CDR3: CASSLSLGQSYEQYF

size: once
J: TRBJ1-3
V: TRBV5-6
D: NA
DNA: TGTGCCAGCAGCCCCCGAGGAGGGAGCTCTGGAAACACCATATATTTT
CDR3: CASSPRGGSSGNTIYF

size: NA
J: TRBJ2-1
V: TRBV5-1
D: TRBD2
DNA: TGCGCCAGCGCAAAGCGGGAGGAGGGAAATGAGCAGTTCTTC
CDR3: CASAKREEGNEQFF

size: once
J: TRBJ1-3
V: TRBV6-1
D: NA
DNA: TGTGCCAGCGACAGTATTATTTTCTCTGGAAACACCATATATTTT
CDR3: CASDSIIFSGNTIYF